The subject of this entry is one T cell receptor (beta chain). The source of the sample is a study of blood T cell repertoires in COVID-19. In the study overall: Sample material is recorded as cDNA or gDNA derived from T cells, B-cell-depleted T cells, or PBMCs.

V lost 3 bases to trimming and J lost 10 bases; unmatched junction nucleotides: 9. This CDR3 contains 14 residues. Germline-derived CDR1 and CDR2 are LGHDT and YNNKEL (reference sequence). The assay was immunoSEQ multiplex PCR, and TCRdb's table has in-frame clones only and misses some. The data show under 250,000 clones, roughly 90% seen once. The material sequenced was PBMCs or T cells enriched from blood (not recorded which). The chain combines TRBV3-1 (or the pseudogene TRBV3-2) with TRBJ2-1; 7 bases are shared with TRBD2. This receptor was identified in a woman aged 25-40 years with acute COVID-19. CDR3 loop: CASSHAREVGEQFF. Here the CDR3 DNA reads TGTGCCAGCAGCCATGCCCGGGAGGTCGGGGAGCAGTTCTTC.